These 28 T cell receptor beta chains share one sample of origin, sequenced in a study of cytomegalovirus exposure and HLA in healthy donors. The PCR used 60 Vbeta and 13 Jbeta primers. The table came from immunoSEQ multiplex PCR; TCRdb's copy has only in-frame clones and leaves some out. The table shows 200,000 to 300,000 clones, with approximately 84% occurring only once. The sequenced sample consisted of PBMCs. These TCRs come from a woman between 40 and 50 years old in good health and CMV-seropositive.

This rearrangement joins TRBV30 to TRBJ2-1; D gene ambiguous. Trimming stripped 0 bases from V and 2 bases from J, with 11 bases between. The CDR3 is 15 residues long. Germline CDR1 GTSNPN, CDR2 SVGIG (reference sequence). CDR3 region: CAWSVLRLTYNEQFF. As DNA, the CDR3 is TGTGCCTGGAGTGTATTAAGACTCACCTACAATGAGCAGTTCTTC.

The J gene is TRBJ2-6, the V gene TRBV5-1; 7 positions match TRBD1. This CDR3 comprises 15 residues. V lost 1 base, J lost 6 bases, and 4 bases stayed unmatched. Per the germline V gene, CDR1 is SGHRS and CDR2 is YFSETQ. The CDR3 reads CASSLIQGEANVLTF. The CDR3 DNA reads TGCGCCAGCAGCTTGATTCAGGGGGAGGCCAACGTCCTGACTTTC.

V gene TRBV7-2 combines with J gene TRBJ2-7; D is uncertain. The CDR3 is 12 residues long. The V gene lost 1 base and the J gene lost 9 bases, with 10 bases spanning the gap. Germline CDR1 reads SGHTA; CDR2 reads FQGNSA. In DNA, the CDR3 is TGTGCCAGCAGCTTAGTTGAGATCCCGCAGTACTTC. Translated: CASSLVEIPQYF.

This clone was seen more than once but under ten times. The chain joins TRBV4-2 to TRBJ1-2, with D maybe TRBD1 (5 bases). The CDR3 is made up of 14 amino acids. Trimming left V 0 bases short and J 8 bases short, with 13 bases between. Germline CDR1 reads LGHNA; CDR2 reads YNFKEQ. The CDR3 nucleotides are TGTGCCAGCAGCCAAGAAGGGGCCGACGTCGGCTACACCTTC. Amino acid sequence: CASSQEGADVGYTF.

Concerning this clone itself: The same CDR3 arises from other DNA sequences in this sample as well. This sequence joins TRBV9 and TRBJ2-1, with D unresolved. Trimming shortened V by 0 bases and J by 6 bases, and 10 bases separated the two germline ends. From germline, CDR1 is SGDLS and CDR2 YYNGEE. This CDR3 contains 14 residues. The CDR3 nucleotides are TGTGCCAGCAGCGTAGGGCTGGGCCCCAATGAGCAGTTCTTC. Protein sequence: CASSVGLGPNEQFF.

The rearrangement uses TRBV28 and TRBJ1-5, with D maybe TRBD1 (6 bases). Germline values: CDR1 MDHEN, CDR2 SYDVKM. Trimming stripped 7 bases from V and 0 bases from J, with 25 bases between. CDR3 length: 19 residues. This CDR3 is CASTTFGTRQVYSNQPQHF. The CDR3 DNA reads as TGTGCCAGCACCACATTTGGCACTAGACAGGTCTATAGCAATCAGCCCCAGCATTTT. The complete variable domain, with remaining parts taken from reference TRBV28 and TRBJ1-5, reads DVKVTQSSRYLVKRTGEKVFLECVQDMDHENMFWYRQDPGLGLRLIYFSYDVKMKEKGDIPEGYSVSREKKERFSLILESASTNQTSMYLCASTTFGTRQVYSNQPQHFGDGTRLSIL.

The chain combines TRBV10-3 with TRBJ1-6; D not resolved. Germline V gene sequence: CDR1 ENHRY, CDR2 SYGVKD. V was shortened by 1 base and J by 5 bases, with 9 bases between the two germline ends. CDR3 length: 15 residues. DNA of the CDR3: TGTGCCATCAGTGAGTTGGGCAGTAATAATTCACCCCTCCACTTT. Its protein is CAISELGSNNSPLHF.

The chain carries TRBV12-5 and TRBJ2-2, with 7 nucleotides matching TRBD1. The V and J ends lost 4 bases and 1 base, in that order; junction bases with no gene match: 6. Germline V gene lookup returns CDR1 LGHNT and CDR2 FRNRAP. The CDR3 length is 16 residues. The CDR3 loop reads CASGSPTGWNTGELFF. DNA for the CDR3: TGTGCTAGTGGTTCCCCGACAGGGTGGAACACCGGGGAGCTGTTTTTT.

Points on this clone: The sample holds other DNA sequences that translate to the same CDR3. This rearrangement joins TRBV6-6 to TRBJ1-1; the D gene is possibly TRBD1 (5 bases). CDR3 length equals 13 residues. Trimming cost V 3 bases and J 5 bases, with 10 bases left between them. CDR1 MNHNY and CDR2 SVGAGI come from the germline V gene (reference sequence). CDR3 bases: TGTGCCAGCAGTTATGGGGCTGGGACTGAAGCTTTCTTT. Its protein is CASSYGAGTEAFF.

V is TRBV29-1 and J is TRBJ2-6; 7 bases align to TRBD1. The junction had 7 bases not matched to a gene; V was cut back by 5 bases and J by 0 bases. CDR3 length equals 16 residues. Germline CDR1 and CDR2: SQVTM and ANQGSEA. CDR3 in DNA: TGCAGCGTTTCCGGGACAGCCAGCTCTGGGGCCAACGTCCTGACTTTC. It is translated as CSVSGTASSGANVLTF.

V gene TRBV7-3 combines with J gene TRBJ2-1; the match to TRBD1 covers 8 bases. Germline lookup yields CDR1 SGHTA and CDR2 FQGTGA. V gave up 5 bases and J gave up 8 bases; unmatched junction bases: 5. This CDR3 comprises 13 residues. The chain's CDR3 is CASSPQGVYEQFF. In DNA form, the CDR3 reads TGTGCCAGCAGCCCACAGGGGGTCTATGAGCAGTTCTTC.

There are a few counts of this clone. The chain has TRBV4-1 and TRBJ2-1, with TRBD2 matching 13 bases. The CDR3 extends over 18 amino acids. Germline V gene sequence: CDR1 MGHRA, CDR2 YSYEKL. V was pared by 3 bases and J by 0 bases, with 5 bases of the junction left unmatched. CDR3 nucleotides: TGCGCCAGCAGCCACGGACTAGCGGGAGCAAACTCCTACAATGAGCAGTTCTTC. Residues: CASSHGLAGANSYNEQFF.

The V gene is TRBV9, the J gene TRBJ2-5; possible D gene TRBD1, 6 bases. The CDR3 is made up of 13 amino acids. Germline lookup yields CDR1 SGDLS and CDR2 YYNGEE. Trimming removed 2 bases at V and 1 base at J, with 6 bases between. Here the CDR3 reads CASSVTGQETQYF. The DNA of the CDR3 is TGTGCCAGCAGCGTGACAGGCCAAGAGACCCAGTACTTC. Filled out from reference TRBV9 and TRBJ2-5, the complete variable domain reads DSGVTQTPKHLITATGQRVTLRCSPRSGDLSVYWYQQSLDQGLQFLIQYYNGEERAKGNILERFSAQQFPDLHSELNLSSLELGDSALYFCASSVTGQETQYFGPGTRLLVL.

This sequence joins TRBV6-6 and TRBJ2-7; no clear D. This CDR3 has 14 amino acids. CDR1 and CDR2 (germline): MNHNY, SVGAGI (reference sequence). V was shortened by 7 bases and J by 2 bases, with 15 bases between the two germline ends. The CDR3 region has the DNA TGTGCCAGCATGCCCGGGTCGGTCCCCTACGAGCAGTACTTC. Protein product: CASMPGSVPYEQYF.

In DNA form, the CDR3 reads TGTGCCAGCAGCCGACCCCGGGGAGCTCGACAAGAGACCCAGTACTTC. Protein sequence: CASSRPRGARQETQYF. The rearrangement uses TRBV28 and TRBJ2-5, with D possibly TRBD2 on 5 matching bases. V dropped 6 bases and J dropped 2 bases, with 19 bases sitting between them. CDR1 and CDR2 (germline): MDHEN, SYDVKM. This CDR3 comprises 16 residues. Supplemented by reference TRBV28 and TRBJ2-5, the full variable domain reads DVKVTQSSRYLVKRTGEKVFLECVQDMDHENMFWYRQDPGLGLRLIYFSYDVKMKEKGDIPEGYSVSREKKERFSLILESASTNQTSMYLCASSRPRGARQETQYFGPGTRLLVL.

The rearrangement joins TRBV5-4 to TRBJ1-2, with 11 bases fitting TRBD1. Germline V gene data show CDR1 as SGHNT and CDR2 as YYREEE (reference sequence). The CDR3 has 14 amino acids. The V and J ends lost 3 bases and 7 bases, in that order; junction bases with no gene match: 5. CDR3 in amino acids: CASSWDRGSSGYTF. Here the CDR3 DNA reads TGTGCCAGCAGCTGGGACAGGGGGAGTAGTGGCTACACCTTC.

The rearrangement links TRBV7-9 to TRBJ2-2; D is possibly TRBD2 (6 bases). V lost 3 bases and J 3 bases, leaving 17 bases between the germline ends. This CDR3 spans 17 amino acids. The germline CDR1 and CDR2 sequences are SEHNR and FQNEAQ (reference sequence). The CDR3 nucleotides are TGTGCCAGCAGCTTGAGGTCAGGGAGACTAGACACCGGGGAGCTGTTTTTT. Its translation: CASSLRSGRLDTGELFF.

The chain carries TRBV4-3 and TRBJ2-3, with 7 bases fitting TRBD2. Germline V CDR1 and CDR2: LGHNA, YSLEER. Germline trimming cut 0 bases from V and 2 bases from J; bases unmatched to any gene: 11. CDR3 length: 18 residues. CDR3 sequence reads: CASSQDWGTTTPTDTQYF. Written as DNA, the CDR3 is TGCGCCAGCAGCCAAGATTGGGGGACTACTACCCCCACAGATACGCAGTATTTT.

The chain uses TRBV7-2 and TRBJ2-5, with TRBD1 matching over 8 bases. Per germline, CDR1 SGHTA and CDR2 FQGNSA. V trimming: 4 bases; J trimming: 2 bases; junction bases outside the gene matches: 3. The CDR3 is 14 amino acids. CDR3 DNA: TGTGCCAGCAGCTCGGACAGGGCGCAAGAGACCCAGTACTTC. Translated: CASSSDRAQETQYF.

Turning to this clone: This same CDR3 is encoded by further DNA sequences in the sample. The chain recombines TRBV6-5 with TRBJ2-1; 11 bases map to TRBD2. This CDR3 has 16 residues. Germline V gene data show CDR1 as MNHEY and CDR2 as SVGAGI. The junction had 9 bases not matched to a gene; V was cut back by 2 bases and J by 9 bases. CDR3 loop: CASSYGLAGGPGEQFF. The CDR3 DNA follows: TGTGCCAGCAGTTACGGTCTAGCGGGAGGCCCCGGTGAGCAGTTCTTC.

The chain combines TRBV27 with TRBJ2-7, with 16 positions matching TRBD2. Germline V lookup: CDR1 MNHEY, CDR2 SMNVEV (reference sequence). CDR3 length: 17 amino acids. The V gene end was trimmed by 5 bases and the J gene end by 2 bases; junction bases not matched to a gene: 6. This CDR3 is CASSHKGLAGGPYEQYF. CDR3 bases: TGTGCCAGCAGTCACAAGGGACTAGCGGGAGGGCCCTACGAGCAGTACTTC.

The chain uses TRBV5-1 and TRBJ2-7, with 9 bases that match TRBD2. This CDR3 region has 15 residues. J was trimmed by 6 bases and V by 0 bases; bases with no gene match: 7. In germline, CDR1 is SGHRS, CDR2 YFSETQ. The CDR3 loop is CASSLASSGRSEQYF. As DNA, the CDR3 is TGCGCCAGCAGCTTGGCCAGTAGCGGGAGAAGCGAGCAGTACTTC.

V gene TRBV28 combines with J gene TRBJ2-7; the match to TRBD2 covers 13 bases. The V gene's germline CDR1 is MDHEN and CDR2 SYDVKM. This CDR3 contains 15 residues. V was clipped by 5 bases and J by 4 bases; unmatched bases: 5. CDR3 in DNA: TGTGCCAGCAGTGGCCTGACTAGCGGGAGGTACGAGCAGTACTTC. Amino acid sequence: CASSGLTSGRYEQYF.

The J gene is TRBJ1-4, the V gene TRBV2; weak D call: TRBD1 (6 bases). Germline V gene data show CDR1 as SNHLY and CDR2 as FYNNEI. The CDR3 is made up of 15 amino acids. The ends were cut back, 2 bases at V and 8 bases at J, with 15 bases in the middle. Here the CDR3 reads CASSEKTGWEEKLFF. In DNA, the CDR3 is TGTGCCAGCAGTGAAAAAACAGGGTGGGAAGAAAAACTGTTTTTT.

V is TRBV2 and J is TRBJ2-7; no clear D gene. V was clipped by 6 bases and J by 9 bases, with 21 bases between them. This CDR3 comprises 14 residues. Germline CDR1 SNHLY, CDR2 FYNNEI. The CDR3, as DNA: TGTGCCAGCAGGCCGTATATTGTCCTACGAGGGCAGTACTTC. This encodes CASRPYIVLRGQYF.

In its sample, this clone was seen once. The chain recombines TRBV9 with TRBJ2-5, with a tentative D call TRBD1 (6 bases). The J call could be wrong; TRBJ2-7 is a better fit for the DNA end. This CDR3 region has 13 residues. The germline V gene encodes CDR1 SGDLS and CDR2 YYNGEE. The CDR3 coding sequence is TGTGCCAGCAGTACAGGGCCGTCCTACGAGCAGTACTTC. Translating it yields CASSTGPSYEQYF.

The chain is built from TRBV6-5 and TRBJ1-2; the match to TRBD1 covers 8 bases. Germline loops: CDR1 MNHEY, CDR2 SVGAGI. The CDR3 runs to 13 residues. V lost 6 bases to trimming and J lost 8 bases; unmatched junction nucleotides: 8. CDR3 region: CASRGSGGVGYTF. CDR3 in DNA: TGTGCCAGCAGAGGTTCAGGGGGCGTCGGCTACACCTTC.

The rearrangement joins TRBV10-3 to TRBJ1-2; 9 nucleotides align to TRBD1. The V gene's germline CDR1 is ENHRY and CDR2 SYGVKD. The ends lost 6 bases at V and 4 bases at J; junction bases unmatched: 15. This CDR3 contains 17 residues. The DNA for the CDR3 is TGTGCCATCAGCGCAAATACAGGACAGGGGTCCCCCTATGGCTACACCTTC. Translated, it gives CAISANTGQGSPYGYTF.